This T cell receptor (beta chain) was recorded in a study of blood T cell repertoires in COVID-19 (dated by TCRdb to 2020 to 2021). With respect to the entire study: The collaborator samples originated in the United States, Italy and Spain and spanned the acute and convalescent phases of COVID-19. The repertoires were released in a freely available public database intended as a resource for research on the immune response to SARS-CoV-2. Where HLA class I and class II types were available, the types were taken from metadata supplied by the sample provider, not from assay-based typing. The dataset comprised deeply sampled blood TCRbeta repertoires from subjects exposed to, actively infected with, or recovered from COVID-19. Samples came from the ongoing ImmuneRACE study (first 160 participants) plus 1,254 subjects from 6 global collaborators. Sample metadata almost always included a de-identified subject ID, COVID-19 status, age in years and sex. The material from the prospective study consisted of cDNA or gDNA derived from T cells, B-cell-depleted T cells, or PBMCs.

CDR3 length: 15 amino acids, cysteine to phenylalanine. Only the CDR3 DNA is retained, 45 bases long and in frame from the first base. Based on the germline V gene (reference sequence), the CDR1 and CDR2 sequences are SGHNT and YYREEE. Trimming costs V 0 bases and J 0 bases, and their ends lie 8 bases apart. One collaborating source in Seattle enrolled patients during active infection and followed them longitudinally through the course of disease. The collaborating institutions used their own protocols to collect whole blood in K2EDTA tubes. Collaborator samples were shipped for TCRbeta analysis as frozen whole blood, isolated PBMCs, or DNA extracted from either sample type. The research as a whole found: The quantity of clinical and demographic metadata differed by source and by participant and was supplied without curation.

TCRbeta CDR3 regions were amplified from genomic DNA by means of the immunoSEQ Assay, a bias-controlled multiplex PCR. Per the original workflow: The number of nucleated cells in each sample was estimated by amplification of reference gene primers within the assay. Sequence reads were collapsed and filtered to measure the absolute abundance of every unique TCRbeta CDR3 rearrangement. Productive Simpson clonality was computed per sample as the square root of Simpson's diversity index over productive rearrangements. The source is immuneACCESS, and TCRdb retained only in-frame sequences with V and J called. Part of the clones is not carried over; for the studies checked, unresolved V genes explain less than half of this, and the remainder is unexplained. V and J calls and clone size follow that table, whereas D and trimming were derived from the DNA. The sample contains about 87,000 clones, around 85% of them found a single time. Jointly, the top ten make up approximately 3% of the sample.

Details on this clone: The antigen it binds to is not known. No much larger clone exists at a distance of one base, and base qualities are not known.

This TCR was recovered from a woman older than 75 with COVID-19, enrolled during active disease. Sample: peripheral blood. This receptor chain uses TRBV5-4 and TRBJ2-3, with TRBD2 tentatively as D gene (6 bases match). At the DNA level, the sequence is TGTGCCAGCAGCTTGGGAAGCGGGAGCACAGATACGCAGTATTTT. This sequence encodes CASSLGSGSTDTQYF.